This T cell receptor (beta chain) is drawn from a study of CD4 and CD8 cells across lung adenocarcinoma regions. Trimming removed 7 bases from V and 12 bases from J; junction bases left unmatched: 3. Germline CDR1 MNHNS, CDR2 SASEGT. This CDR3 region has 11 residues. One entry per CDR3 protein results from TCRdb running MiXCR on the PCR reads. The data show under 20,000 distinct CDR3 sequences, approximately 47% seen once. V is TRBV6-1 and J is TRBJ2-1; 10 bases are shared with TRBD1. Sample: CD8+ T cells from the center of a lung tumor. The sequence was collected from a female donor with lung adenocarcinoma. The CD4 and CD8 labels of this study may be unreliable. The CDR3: CASKRQGAQFF. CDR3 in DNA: TGTGCCAGCAAAAGACAGGGGGCGCAGTTCTTC.